This entry concerns a single T cell receptor beta chain. MiXCR was run by TCRdb on the 5' RACE reads, yielding one entry per CDR3 protein. The table shows about 92,000 distinct CDR3 sequences, with about 9.1% occurring only once. The sample belongs to a study of CD8 T cells in ankylosing spondylitis. CDR1 is KGHSH, CDR2 LQKENI, per germline. J lost 2 bases, V lost 0 bases, and 4 bases had no gene match. This CDR3 contains 15 residues. V usage is TRBV18 and J usage is TRBJ2-7; 7 bases fit TRBD1. Input material: blood, either unsorted or a sorted T cell fraction (not recorded which). This TCR derives from a male donor with ankylosing spondylitis or in good health (not recorded which). CDR3 DNA sequence: TGTGCCAGCTCACCACCGAGGGACAGTCCCTACGAGCAGTACTTC. It codes for CASSPPRDSPYEQYF.